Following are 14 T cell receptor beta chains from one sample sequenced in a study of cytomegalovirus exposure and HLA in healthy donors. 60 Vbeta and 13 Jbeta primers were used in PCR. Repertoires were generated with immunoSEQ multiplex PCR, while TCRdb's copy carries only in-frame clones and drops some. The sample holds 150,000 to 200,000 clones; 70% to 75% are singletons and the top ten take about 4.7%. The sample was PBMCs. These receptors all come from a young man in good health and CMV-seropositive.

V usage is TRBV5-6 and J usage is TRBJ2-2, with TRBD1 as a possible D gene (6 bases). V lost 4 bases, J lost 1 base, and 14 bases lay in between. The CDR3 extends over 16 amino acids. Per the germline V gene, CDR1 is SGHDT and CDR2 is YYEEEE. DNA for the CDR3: TGTGCCAGCAGCCTTTCGAGGACAGAGAACACCGGGGAGCTGTTTTTT. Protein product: CASSLSRTENTGELFF. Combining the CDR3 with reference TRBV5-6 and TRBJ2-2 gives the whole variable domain DAGVTQSPTHLIKTRGQQVTLRCSPKSGHDTVSWYQQALGQGPQFIFQYYEEEERQRGNFPDRFSGHQFPNYSSELNVNALLLGDSALYLCASSLSRTENTGELFFGEGSRLTVL.

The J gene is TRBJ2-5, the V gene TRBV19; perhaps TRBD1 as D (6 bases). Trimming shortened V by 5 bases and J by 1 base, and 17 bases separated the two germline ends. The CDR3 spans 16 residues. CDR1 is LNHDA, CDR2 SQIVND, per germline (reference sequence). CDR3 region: CASSLPELGGQETQYF. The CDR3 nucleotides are TGTGCCAGTAGTCTCCCGGAACTAGGGGGCCAAGAGACCCAGTACTTC.

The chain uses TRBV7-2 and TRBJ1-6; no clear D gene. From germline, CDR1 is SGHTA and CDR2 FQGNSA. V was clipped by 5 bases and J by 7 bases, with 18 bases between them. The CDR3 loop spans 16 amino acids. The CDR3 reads CASSLALYSYNSPLHF. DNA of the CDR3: TGTGCCAGCAGCCTGGCACTATATTCTTACAATTCACCCCTCCACTTT. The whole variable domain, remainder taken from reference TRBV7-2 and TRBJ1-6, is GAGVSQSPSNKVTEKGKDVELRCDPISGHTALYWYRQSLGQGLEFLIYFQGNSAPDKSGLPSDRFSAERTGGSVSTLTIQRTQQEDSAVYLCASSLALYSYNSPLHFGNGTRLTVT.

CDR3 loop: CASSPRQQNTEAFF. For the CDR3, the DNA is TGTGCCAGCTCACCCCGACAACAGAACACTGAAGCTTTCTTT. The gene calls are TRBV18 and TRBJ1-1; D is unresolved. The CDR3 spans 14 residues. Trimming left V 3 bases short and J 1 base short, with 9 bases between. Germline CDR1 KGHSH, CDR2 LQKENI. Full variable domain (rest looked up from reference TRBV18 and TRBJ1-1): NAGVMQNPRHLVRRRGQEARLRCSPMKGHSHVYWYRQLPEEGLKFMVYLQKENIIDESGMPKERFSAEFPKEGPSILRIQQVVRGDSAAYFCASSPRQQNTEAFFGQGTRLTVV.

The DNA for the CDR3 is TGTGCCAGCAGTCCAGCGGACCCAGGCGAGACCCAGTACTTC. It codes for CASSPADPGETQYF. The gene calls are TRBV11-2 and TRBJ2-5; tentative D call: TRBD2 (5 bases). V lost 6 bases and J 5 bases, leaving 16 bases between the germline ends. Germline-derived CDR1 and CDR2 are SGHAT and FQNNGV. The CDR3 loop spans 14 amino acids.

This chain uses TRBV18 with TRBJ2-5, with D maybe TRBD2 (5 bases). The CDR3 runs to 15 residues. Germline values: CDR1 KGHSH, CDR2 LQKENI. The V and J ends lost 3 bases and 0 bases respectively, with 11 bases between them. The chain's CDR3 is CASSPPSGYQETQYF. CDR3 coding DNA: TGTGCCAGCTCACCCCCCAGCGGTTACCAAGAGACCCAGTACTTC.

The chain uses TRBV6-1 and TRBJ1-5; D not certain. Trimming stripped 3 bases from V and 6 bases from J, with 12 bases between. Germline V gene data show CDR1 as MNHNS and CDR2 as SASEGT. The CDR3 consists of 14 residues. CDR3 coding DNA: TGTGCCAGCAGTGATACGGTAGAGGGTCAGCCCCAGCATTTT. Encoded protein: CASSDTVEGQPQHF.

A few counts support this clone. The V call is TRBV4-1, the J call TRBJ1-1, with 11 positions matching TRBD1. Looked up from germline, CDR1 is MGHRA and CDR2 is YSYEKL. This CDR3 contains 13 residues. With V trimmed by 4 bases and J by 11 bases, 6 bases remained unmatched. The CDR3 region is CASSPGQGVEAFF. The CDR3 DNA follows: TGCGCCAGCAGCCCGGGACAGGGGGTGGAGGCTTTCTTT.

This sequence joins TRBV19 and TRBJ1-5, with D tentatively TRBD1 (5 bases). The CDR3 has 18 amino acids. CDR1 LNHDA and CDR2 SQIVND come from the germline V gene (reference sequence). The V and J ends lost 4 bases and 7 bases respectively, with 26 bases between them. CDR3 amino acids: CASSTPAGQDQGTQPQHF. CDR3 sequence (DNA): TGTGCCAGTAGTACTCCTGCGGGGCAGGACCAAGGCACCCAGCCCCAGCATTTT.

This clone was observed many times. The CDR3 loop reads CASSSDLRQPQHF. In nucleotides, the CDR3 is TGTGCCAGCAGTTCGGACTTGAGGCAGCCCCAGCATTTT. The chain employs TRBV6-1 and TRBJ1-5; D is ambiguous. From germline, CDR1 is MNHNS and CDR2 SASEGT. CDR3 length equals 13 residues. V lost 5 bases, J lost 7 bases, and 12 bases lay in between.

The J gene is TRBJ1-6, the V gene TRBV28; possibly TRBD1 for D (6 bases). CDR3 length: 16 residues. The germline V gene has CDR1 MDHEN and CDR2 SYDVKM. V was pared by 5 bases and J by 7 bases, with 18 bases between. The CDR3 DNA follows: TGTGCCAGCAGTCCTACCACCGGGACACCCAATTCACCCCTCCACTTT. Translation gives CASSPTTGTPNSPLHF.

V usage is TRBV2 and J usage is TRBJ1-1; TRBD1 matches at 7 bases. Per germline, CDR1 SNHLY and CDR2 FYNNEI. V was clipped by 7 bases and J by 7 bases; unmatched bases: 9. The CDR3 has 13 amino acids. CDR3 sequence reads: CASTPQGVDEAFF. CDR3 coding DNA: TGTGCCAGCACTCCCCAGGGGGTGGATGAAGCTTTCTTT. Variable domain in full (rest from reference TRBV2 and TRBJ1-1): EPEVTQTPSHQVTQMGQEVILRCVPISNHLYFYWYRQILGQKVEFLVSFYNNEISEKSEIFDDQFSVERPDGSNFTLKIRSTKLEDSAMYFCASTPQGVDEAFFGQGTRLTVV.

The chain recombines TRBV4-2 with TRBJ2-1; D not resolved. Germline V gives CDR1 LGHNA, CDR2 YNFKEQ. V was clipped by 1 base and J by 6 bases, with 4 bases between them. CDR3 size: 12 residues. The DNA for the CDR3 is TGTGCCAGCAGCCAAGGTCGCAATGAGCAGTTCTTC. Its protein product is CASSQGRNEQFF.

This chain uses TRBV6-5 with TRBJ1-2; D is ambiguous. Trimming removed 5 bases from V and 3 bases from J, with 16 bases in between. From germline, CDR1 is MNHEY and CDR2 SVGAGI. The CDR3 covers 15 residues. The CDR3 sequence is CASSRGIRWDYGYTF. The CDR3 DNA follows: TGTGCCAGCAGTCGAGGGATAAGGTGGGACTATGGCTACACCTTC.